Following are 8 T cell receptor beta chains from one sample sequenced in a study of blood T cell repertoires in COVID-19. The protocol was immunoSEQ multiplex PCR, while the TCRdb copy is restricted to in-frame clones and leaves out a portion. The sample has under 250,000 clones, approximately 80% seen once. Source material: PBMCs or T cells enriched from blood (not recorded which). The receptors were sampled from a woman in her thirties or forties with acute COVID-19.

The rearrangement joins TRBV7-3 to TRBJ1-5; 8 bases line up with TRBD1. CDR3 length equals 15 residues. CDR1 and CDR2 (germline): SGHTA, FQGTGA. With 6 bases clipped from V and 6 bases from J, the junction kept 10 bases outside the gene matches. This chain's CDR3 is CASRPDRGGGQPQHF. The CDR3, as DNA: TGTGCCAGCAGACCCGACAGGGGCGGGGGTCAGCCCCAGCATTTT.

As regards this clone: Other DNA sequences of this sample code for an identical CDR3. The J gene is TRBJ2-7, the V gene TRBV5-5; tentatively, D is TRBD2 (6 bases). Germline V lookup: CDR1 SGHKS, CDR2 YYEKEE (reference sequence). Trimming removed 0 bases at V and 2 bases at J, with 9 bases between. CDR3 length equals 14 residues. CDR3 protein: CASSLVTGAYEQYF. For the CDR3, the DNA is TGTGCCAGCAGCTTGGTAACGGGGGCCTACGAGCAGTACTTC.

This clone was counted a few times. This chain links TRBV28 with TRBJ1-2; possible D gene TRBD1, 5 bases. The CDR3 spans 13 residues. V shed 2 bases and J shed 9 bases, with 13 bases lying between them. Germline V gene lookup returns CDR1 MDHEN and CDR2 SYDVKM. CDR3 protein: CASSLGGEERYTF. The CDR3 region has the DNA TGTGCCAGCAGTTTAGGGGGGGAGGAACGCTACACCTTC.

The sample holds a few counts of this clone. V and J are TRBV18 and TRBJ2-1, with D possibly being TRBD2 (6 bases). The CDR3 has 15 residues. The V and J ends lost 3 bases and 6 bases respectively, with 15 bases between them. Germline CDR1 reads KGHSH; CDR2 reads LQKENI. Here the CDR3 DNA reads TGTGCCAGCTCACCCGGAGGGGTAGCCGGCAATGAGCAGTTCTTC. It codes for CASSPGGVAGNEQFF.

The rearrangement joins TRBV28 to TRBJ1-2; TRBD1 is a possible D gene (6 bases). Germline CDR1 MDHEN, CDR2 SYDVKM. CDR3 length: 13 amino acids. Deletions cut 7 bases from V and 8 bases from J, with 17 bases between. This chain's CDR3 is CASTIQAGVGYTF. The CDR3 DNA reads TGTGCCAGCACCATACAGGCAGGGGTAGGCTACACCTTC.

The chain combines TRBV2 with TRBJ2-5, with D maybe TRBD1 (6 bases). Deletions cut 3 bases from V and 5 bases from J, with 10 bases between. Germline CDR1 reads SNHLY; CDR2 reads FYNNEI. There are 13 residues in the CDR3. CDR3 in amino acids: CASSDAGEETQYF. The CDR3 DNA reads TGTGCCAGCAGTGACGCAGGGGAGGAGACCCAGTACTTC.

The V call is TRBV6-2 or TRBV6-3, the J call TRBJ2-3; 11 bases are shared with TRBD2. V trimming: 3 bases; J trimming: 1 base; junction bases outside the gene matches: 12. The CDR3 has 19 amino acids. The V gene's germline CDR1 is MNHEY and CDR2 SVGEGT. CDR3 DNA: TGTGCCAGCAGTTATCGGCCTACGGTGACTAGCGGGGGCACAGATACGCAGTATTTT. Translated, it gives CASSYRPTVTSGGTDTQYF.

The CDR3 DNA reads as TGTGCCAGCAGCCTGGGACAGAACACCGGGGAGCTGTTTTTT. This encodes CASSLGQNTGELFF. The J gene is TRBJ2-2, the V gene TRBV3-1 (or the pseudogene TRBV3-2); D might be TRBD1 (6 bases). CDR3 length: 14 residues. V was shortened by 4 bases and J by 1 base, with 7 bases between the two germline ends. Germline lookup yields CDR1 LGHDT and CDR2 YNNKEL (reference sequence).